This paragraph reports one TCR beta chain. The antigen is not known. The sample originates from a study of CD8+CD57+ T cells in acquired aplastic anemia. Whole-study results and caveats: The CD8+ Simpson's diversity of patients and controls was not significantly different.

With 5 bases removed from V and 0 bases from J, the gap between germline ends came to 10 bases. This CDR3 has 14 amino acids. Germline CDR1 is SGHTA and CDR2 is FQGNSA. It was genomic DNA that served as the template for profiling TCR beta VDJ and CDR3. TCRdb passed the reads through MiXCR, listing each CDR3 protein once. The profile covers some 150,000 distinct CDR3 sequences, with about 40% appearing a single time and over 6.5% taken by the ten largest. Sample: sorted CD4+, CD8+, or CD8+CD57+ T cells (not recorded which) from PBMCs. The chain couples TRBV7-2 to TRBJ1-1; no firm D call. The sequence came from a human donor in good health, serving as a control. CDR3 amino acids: CASSVKALNTEAFF. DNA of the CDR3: TGTGCCAGCAGCGTCAAGGCCCTGAACACTGAAGCTTTCTTT.